A selection of T cell receptor beta chains follows, all from one sample in a study of T cells in localized non-small cell lung cancer. The assay was immunoSEQ multiplex PCR, and TCRdb's table has in-frame clones only and misses some. The table records roughly 16,000 clones, about four fifths of them present only once. The input for sequencing was peripheral blood, taken before any cancer treatment. The receptors were sampled from a male donor older than 55 with stage I lung adenocarcinoma. CDR3s include the opening cysteine and the closing phenylalanine or tryptophan. The D gene is left open where the match is weak. A row's size may be missing; if present it is once, few, many or a size class.

abundance: once; v_gene: TRBV14; d_gene: NA; j_gene: TRBJ1-3; CDR3nt: TGTGCCAGCAGTCCTACCGGGACCTCTGGAAACACCATATATTTT; CDR3aa: CASSPTGTSGNTIYF
abundance: NA; v_gene: TRBV21-1; d_gene: NA; j_gene: TRBJ1-5; CDR3nt: TGTGCCAGCACCGTAGTAAAGATCTTTGTACAGGGACCGTATAGCAATCAGCCCCAGCATTTT; CDR3aa: CASTVVKIFVQGPYSNQPQHF
abundance: few; v_gene: TRBV18; d_gene: TRBD2; j_gene: TRBJ2-7; CDR3nt: TGTGCCAGCTCAACAGGACTAGCTTCCTACGAGCAGTACTTC; CDR3aa: CASSTGLASYEQYF
abundance: NA; v_gene: TRBV10-1; d_gene: NA; j_gene: TRBJ1-3; CDR3nt: TGCGCCAGGTGCCAGGGTGGGGCTGGCGGAAACACCATATATTTT; CDR3aa: CARCQGGAGGNTIYF
abundance: NA; v_gene: TRBV6-5; d_gene: TRBD1; j_gene: TRBJ2-7; CDR3nt: TGTGCCAGCAGTTACAGGGCCCAGGGGGCACCCTACGAGCAGTACTTC; CDR3aa: CASSYRAQGAPYEQYF
abundance: NA; v_gene: TRBV7-3; d_gene: NA; j_gene: TRBJ2-5; CDR3nt: TGTGCCAGCAGCTTAAATAGTAGGGGAAAGACCCAGTACTTC; CDR3aa: CASSLNSRGKTQYF
abundance: NA; v_gene: TRBV19; d_gene: TRBD1; j_gene: TRBJ2-3; CDR3nt: TGTGCCAGTAGGGGACAGGGCTCAGATACGCAGTATTTT; CDR3aa: CASRGQGSDTQYF
abundance: NA; v_gene: TRBV7-3; d_gene: TRBD1; j_gene: TRBJ1-6; CDR3nt: TGTGCCAGCAGGACAGGGGGCGGTTCACCCCTCCACTTT; CDR3aa: CASRTGGGSPLHF
abundance: NA; v_gene: TRBV7-8; d_gene: TRBD2; j_gene: TRBJ2-5; CDR3nt: TGTGCCAGCAGCTTAGGCCCGAGGACTAGCGACCAAGAGACCCAGTACTTC; CDR3aa: CASSLGPRTSDQETQYF
abundance: NA; v_gene: TRBV27; d_gene: TRBD2; j_gene: TRBJ2-3; CDR3nt: TGTGCCAGCAGTCGTTCTAGCGGGGCCCAGGTCACGCAGTATTTT; CDR3aa: CASSRSSGAQVTQYF
abundance: medium-sized; v_gene: TRBV10-1; d_gene: NA; j_gene: TRBJ2-7; CDR3nt: TGCGCCAGCAGTGACGGGGTCGGCGCGGGGGAGCAGTACTTC; CDR3aa: CASSDGVGAGEQYF
abundance: NA; v_gene: TRBV20-1; d_gene: NA; j_gene: TRBJ1-5; CDR3nt: TGCAGTGCTCGGGGATATCAGCCCCAGCATTTT; CDR3aa: CSARGYQPQHF
abundance: NA; v_gene: TRBV14; d_gene: NA; j_gene: TRBJ1-2; CDR3nt: TGTGCCAGCAGCCCGGGTCGGTTTTCTGGCTACACCTTC; CDR3aa: CASSPGRFSGYTF
abundance: NA; v_gene: TRBV27; d_gene: TRBD1; j_gene: TRBJ2-1; CDR3nt: TGTGCCAGCAGTCCCTCTACGGCGGGACAGGGGTACTACAATGAGCAGTTCTTC; CDR3aa: CASSPSTAGQGYYNEQFF
abundance: once; v_gene: TRBV27; d_gene: TRBD1; j_gene: TRBJ1-4; CDR3nt: TGTGCCAGCAGTTTGAGACAGGGTTTAGAAAAACTGTTTTTT; CDR3aa: CASSLRQGLEKLFF
abundance: NA; v_gene: TRBV29-1; d_gene: TRBD2; j_gene: TRBJ2-1; CDR3nt: TGCAGCGTTCTGACTAGCGGGGGGGCATACAATGAGCAGTTCTTC; CDR3aa: CSVLTSGGAYNEQFF
abundance: once; v_gene: TRBV29-1; d_gene: NA; j_gene: TRBJ1-1; CDR3nt: TGCAGCGCCCAGTCCGGGGAAGGCACTGAAGCTTTCTTT; CDR3aa: CSAQSGEGTEAFF
abundance: NA; v_gene: TRBV7-2; d_gene: NA; j_gene: TRBJ1-3; CDR3nt: TGTGCCAGCAGTCCCGGGTCTGGAAACACCATATATTTT; CDR3aa: CASSPGSGNTIYF
abundance: NA; v_gene: TRBV18; d_gene: NA; j_gene: TRBJ2-1; CDR3nt: TGTGCCAGCTCACCCGGACTAACGCCTGTCTATGAGCAGTTCTTC; CDR3aa: CASSPGLTPVYEQFF
abundance: NA; v_gene: TRBV7-9; d_gene: TRBD1; j_gene: TRBJ2-1; CDR3nt: TGTGCCAGCAGCTCTTCGGACAGGGCGAATGAGCAGTTCTTC; CDR3aa: CASSSSDRANEQFF
abundance: NA; v_gene: TRBV7-2; d_gene: NA; j_gene: TRBJ2-7; CDR3nt: TGTGCCAGCAGCTCCACGGGGACCGAGCAGTACTTC; CDR3aa: CASSSTGTEQYF
abundance: few; v_gene: TRBV18; d_gene: NA; j_gene: TRBJ2-3; CDR3nt: TGTGCCAGCTCACCCTCAACAGATACGCAGTATTTT; CDR3aa: CASSPSTDTQYF
abundance: medium-sized; v_gene: TRBV10-2; d_gene: TRBD2; j_gene: TRBJ2-3; CDR3nt: TGCGCCAGCAGTGAGAATCTGAGCGGGGGGGGAGATACGCAGTATTTT; CDR3aa: CASSENLSGGGDTQYF
abundance: NA; v_gene: TRBV5-1; d_gene: NA; j_gene: TRBJ2-7; CDR3nt: TGCGCCAGCAGCTTGGACATCACCTACGAGCAGTACTTC; CDR3aa: CASSLDITYEQYF
abundance: NA; v_gene: TRBV5-1; d_gene: NA; j_gene: TRBJ2-7; CDR3nt: TGCGCCAGCAGCCTCCCGGGACACACCTACGAGCAGTACTTC; CDR3aa: CASSLPGHTYEQYF
abundance: medium-sized; v_gene: TRBV15; d_gene: NA; j_gene: TRBJ1-5; CDR3nt: TGTGCCACCAGTGGCAGGGTAACGGGACAGCCCCAGCATTTT; CDR3aa: CATSGRVTGQPQHF
abundance: NA; v_gene: TRBV5-4; d_gene: NA; j_gene: TRBJ2-7; CDR3nt: TGTGCCAGCAGCACTCCTCGGCGGGTAGGCGAGCAGTACTTC; CDR3aa: CASSTPRRVGEQYF
abundance: NA; v_gene: TRBV7-8; d_gene: NA; j_gene: TRBJ2-7; CDR3nt: TGTGCCAGCAGTTTGACAGGAACCTACGAGCAGTACTTC; CDR3aa: CASSLTGTYEQYF
abundance: NA; v_gene: TRBV6-5; d_gene: TRBD1; j_gene: TRBJ2-7; CDR3nt: TGTGCCAGCAGTTCCGCCGGGACAGAATACGAGCAGTACTTC; CDR3aa: CASSSAGTEYEQYF
abundance: few; v_gene: TRBV19; d_gene: TRBD2; j_gene: TRBJ2-3; CDR3nt: TGTGCCAGTAGTATACCGGGACTAGCGGCGAGCAATACGCAGTATTTT; CDR3aa: CASSIPGLAASNTQYF
abundance: NA; v_gene: TRBV18; d_gene: TRBD1; j_gene: TRBJ2-7; CDR3nt: TGTGCCAGCTCACCACTGGGGACAGGGCAATACGAGCAGTACTTC; CDR3aa: CASSPLGTGQYEQYF
abundance: once; v_gene: TRBV5-1; d_gene: TRBD1; j_gene: TRBJ2-7; CDR3nt: TGCGCCAGCAGCTTGGTAGGGACAGGGGCCTCCTACGAGCAGTACTTC; CDR3aa: CASSLVGTGASYEQYF
abundance: few; v_gene: TRBV5-1; d_gene: NA; j_gene: TRBJ2-5; CDR3nt: TGCGCCAGCAGCTTGTCGGACCCCCATCAAGAGACCCAGTACTTC; CDR3aa: CASSLSDPHQETQYF
abundance: medium-sized; v_gene: TRBV6-5; d_gene: TRBD1; j_gene: TRBJ1-4; CDR3nt: TGTGCCAGCAGTTTAGACCCGACAGGGGGAAATGAAAAACTGTTTTTT; CDR3aa: CASSLDPTGGNEKLFF
abundance: NA; v_gene: TRBV18; d_gene: TRBD2; j_gene: TRBJ2-3; CDR3nt: TGTGCCAGCTCACTCGCCGGGGGGGCTCAAGATACGCAGTATTTT; CDR3aa: CASSLAGGAQDTQYF
abundance: NA; v_gene: TRBV9; d_gene: NA; j_gene: TRBJ2-3; CDR3nt: TGTGCCAGCAGCTCCGAGACTGGGCTTTGGGGGCAGTATTTT; CDR3aa: CASSSETGLWGQYF
abundance: NA; v_gene: TRBV29-1; d_gene: NA; j_gene: TRBJ2-7; CDR3nt: TGCAGCGTTGAAGAACAGGGAAGCCCCTACGAGCAGTACTTC; CDR3aa: CSVEEQGSPYEQYF
abundance: NA; v_gene: TRBV4-3; d_gene: TRBD2; j_gene: TRBJ2-3; CDR3nt: TGCGCCAGCAGCCAAAGAGTCGCGGGGGGGGCAGATACGCAGTATTTT; CDR3aa: CASSQRVAGGADTQYF
abundance: NA; v_gene: TRBV7-8; d_gene: TRBD2; j_gene: TRBJ2-7; CDR3nt: TGTGCCAGCAGGCTAGCGGGAAACTACGAGCAGTACTTC; CDR3aa: CASRLAGNYEQYF
abundance: NA; v_gene: TRBV13; d_gene: TRBD1; j_gene: TRBJ2-7; CDR3nt: TGTGCCAGCAGCGGGAGGGACAGGGCCTACGAGCAGTACTTC; CDR3aa: CASSGRDRAYEQYF
abundance: once; v_gene: TRBV5-8; d_gene: NA; j_gene: TRBJ2-6; CDR3nt: TGTGCCAGCAGCTTGTTTCCCACTGGGGCCAACGTCCTGACTTTC; CDR3aa: CASSLFPTGANVLTF
abundance: NA; v_gene: TRBV7-9; d_gene: TRBD1; j_gene: TRBJ1-4; CDR3nt: TGTGCCAGCAGCCCTCCGGGACAGGGGGTTGAAAAACTGTTTTTT; CDR3aa: CASSPPGQGVEKLFF
abundance: NA; v_gene: TRBV6-5; d_gene: TRBD1; j_gene: TRBJ2-1; CDR3nt: TGTGCCAGCAGGCCCGGGACAGGGATGAGAGATGAGCAGTTCTTC; CDR3aa: CASRPGTGMRDEQFF
abundance: NA; v_gene: TRBV11-3; d_gene: NA; j_gene: TRBJ2-1; CDR3nt: TGTGCCAGCAGCCCCACAGGGCCTGCTGGTAATGAGCAGTTCTTC; CDR3aa: CASSPTGPAGNEQFF
abundance: NA; v_gene: TRBV7-8; d_gene: NA; j_gene: TRBJ1-5; CDR3nt: TGTGCCAGCAATCCGTGGAATCAGCCCCAGCATTTT; CDR3aa: CASNPWNQPQHF
abundance: NA; v_gene: TRBV4-3; d_gene: NA; j_gene: TRBJ2-3; CDR3nt: TGCGCCAGCAGCCAAGATTCTCCCCGAACCACAGATACGCAGTATTTT; CDR3aa: CASSQDSPRTTDTQYF
abundance: once; v_gene: TRBV14; d_gene: NA; j_gene: TRBJ1-2; CDR3nt: TGTGCCAGCAGCCAAGAGATGGGTTTTTATGGCTACACCTTC; CDR3aa: CASSQEMGFYGYTF
abundance: NA; v_gene: TRBV18; d_gene: NA; j_gene: TRBJ1-1; CDR3nt: TGTGCCAGCTCACCACCAGATAACACTGAAGCTTTCTTT; CDR3aa: CASSPPDNTEAFF
abundance: NA; v_gene: TRBV28; d_gene: NA; j_gene: TRBJ2-1; CDR3nt: TGTGCCACTCGGACAAACTCCTACAATGAGCAGTTCTTC; CDR3aa: CATRTNSYNEQFF
abundance: NA; v_gene: TRBV7-3; d_gene: NA; j_gene: TRBJ2-5; CDR3nt: TGTGCCAGCAGCCTACGGGGTAAAGAGACCCAGTACTTC; CDR3aa: CASSLRGKETQYF
abundance: NA; v_gene: TRBV30; d_gene: NA; j_gene: TRBJ2-2; CDR3nt: TGTGCCTGGAGTTTGAACACCGGGGAGCTGTTTTTT; CDR3aa: CAWSLNTGELFF
abundance: NA; v_gene: TRBV15; d_gene: NA; j_gene: TRBJ2-3; CDR3nt: TGTGCCACTAGCTGGCTGTCTAGCACAGATACGCAGTATTTT; CDR3aa: CATSWLSSTDTQYF
abundance: NA; v_gene: TRBV2; d_gene: TRBD1; j_gene: TRBJ1-2; CDR3nt: TGTGCCAGTAGACAGGGAATCAGCGGCTACACCTTC; CDR3aa: CASRQGISGYTF
abundance: NA; v_gene: TRBV6-6; d_gene: NA; j_gene: TRBJ2-7; CDR3nt: TGTGCCAGCACCGAGACGGGGGTTTCCCACTTC; CDR3aa: CASTETGVSHF
abundance: NA; v_gene: TRBV28; d_gene: TRBD2; j_gene: TRBJ2-5; CDR3nt: TGTGCCAGCAGCTCTGCCCCTAGCGGGAGCGAGACCCAGTACTTC; CDR3aa: CASSSAPSGSETQYF